This T cell receptor (beta chain) was sequenced for a study of human T cells and chemical hapten exposure. V was clipped by 6 bases and J by 2 bases; unmatched bases: 6. The CDR3 is made up of 14 amino acids. This clonotype occurred a few times. MiXCR was run by TCRdb on the RACE reads, yielding one entry per CDR3 protein. The table has fewer than 80,000 distinct CDR3 sequences, 9.5% to 11% seen once; the top ten hold more than 2%. Time point given: patch test 3, about 24 weeks after DPC sensitization. Treatment given: therapeutic diphenylcyclopropenone sensitization with weekly scalp DPC. The receptor was isolated from a woman in her twenties or thirties with alopecia areata. Some clones in this sample may be carry-over from other donors' samples. This specimen was whole blood, taken in connection with sensitization to the hapten diphenylcyclopropenone (DPC). The V call is TRBV12-3 or TRBV12-4, the J call TRBJ2-7, with TRBD2 matching over 8 bases. CDR3 sequence: CASSRAGATYEQYF. The DNA for the CDR3 is TGTGCCAGCAGCCGAGCGGGAGCGACCTACGAGCAGTACTTC.